The clone carrying this TCR beta chain was counted many times. The antigen is unknown. V dropped 3 bases and J dropped 1 base, with 21 bases sitting between them. This CDR3 has 19 residues. Germline V gene lookup returns CDR1 SGHVS and CDR2 FQNEAQ. The TCR beta profiling, which covered VDJ combination and CDR3 sequence, was carried out using genomic DNA as the template. TCRdb fed the reads into MiXCR, producing one record per CDR3 protein. This table holds about 400,000 distinct CDR3 sequences, around 72% found once. The sample is drawn from a study of CD8+CD57+ T cells in acquired aplastic anemia. The wider study: Healthy donor CD4+ cell samples had a mean of roughly 9.8 million reads.

The study's findings and limits: A set of 25 to 30 CD8+ CDR3 sequences was shared between patients and controls, and these sequences appeared highly expressed in patients.

The gene calls are TRBV7-8 and TRBJ2-2; D not certain. The specimen sequenced was sorted CD4+, CD8+, or CD8+CD57+ T cells (not recorded which) from PBMCs. This receptor was identified in a human donor in good health, serving as a control. The CDR3 region has the DNA TGTGCCAGCAGCTTTCGACCCCTCGTAGATAGGGTGAACACCGGGGAGCTGTTTTTT. This encodes CASSFRPLVDRVNTGELFF.